This TCR beta chain stems from a study of siplizumab effects on memory and regulatory T cells. About this clone itself: Its antigen is not identified.

TCRdb's copy holds only in-frame clones and misses some; the assay was immunoSEQ multiplex PCR. This sample has approximately 100,000 clones, with 90% to 95% found just once. Study-wide results and limits: Unstimulated subsets captured only a minor fraction of alloreactive clones. The mean Treg-derived percentage of mappable alloreactive CD4+ clones was around 69% with siplizumab compared with approximately 25% in controls.

Germline values: CDR1 LNHDA, CDR2 SQIVND (reference sequence). The CDR3 is 15 residues long. With 4 bases removed from V and 8 bases from J, the gap between germline ends came to 18 bases. Sequences were obtained from Tregs sorted from blood. The chain couples TRBV19 to TRBJ2-1; D may be TRBD2 (7 bases). The sequence was collected from a human donor in good health. CDR3 sequence (DNA): TGTGCCAGTAGTAAGACAGGATTTGGGGGGGATGAGCAGTTCTTC. It is translated as CASSKTGFGGDEQFF.